This TCR beta chain was captured in a study of human T cells and chemical hapten exposure. On the study more broadly: Mostly female, the patients presented with alopecia areata, totalis or universalis.

As concerns this clonotype: The antigen is undetermined.

Time point reported: patch test 3, about 24 weeks after DPC sensitization. Treatment: therapeutic diphenylcyclopropenone sensitization with weekly scalp DPC. Study results and caveats: Significantly more large CDR3 similarity clusters were formed by expanded TCRs than by controls. A positive correlation with patch test score was shown by PT1 expanded TCR counts.

MiXCR was run by TCRdb on the RACE reads, yielding one entry per CDR3 protein. The sample records about 110,000 distinct CDR3 sequences, 30% to 35% being singletons. Germline V gives CDR1 SGHTA, CDR2 FQGNSA. Trimming shortened V by 1 base and J by 8 bases, and 15 bases separated the two germline ends. This CDR3 region has 15 residues. The clonotype originates from a man aged 40-49 years with alopecia areata. Some clones in this sample may be carry-over from other donors' samples. V is TRBV7-2 and J is TRBJ2-4; D is unresolved. The sequenced sample was whole blood, obtained in connection with sensitization to the hapten diphenylcyclopropenone (DPC). The CDR3 DNA is TGTGCCAGCAGCTTAGTCGCACGGGCTTGGGACATTCAGTACTTC. It translates to CASSLVARAWDIQYF.